This entry features one T cell receptor beta chain sequence. The data were taken from a study of blood T cell repertoires in COVID-19. Assay used: immunoSEQ multiplex PCR; TCRdb lists only in-frame clones, some missing. The top ten hold approximately 7% of the sample, which has a few hundred thousand clones, more than 75% seen once. Per the germline V gene, CDR1 is LGHNA and CDR2 is YNFKEQ. The CDR3 is 17 amino acids. V was pared by 1 base and J by 2 bases, with 8 bases of the junction left unmatched. The clonotype was recovered from an older woman with active or convalescent COVID-19. V and J are TRBV4-2 and TRBJ2-7; TRBD2 matches at 10 bases. The material sequenced was peripheral blood. Here the CDR3 reads CASSQVGQTSGTYEQYF. The CDR3 bases are TGTGCCAGCAGCCAAGTTGGGCAAACTAGCGGGACCTACGAGCAGTACTTC.